Listed below are T cell receptor beta chains from one sample, sequenced in a study of shared clonotypes between healthy human individuals. Only in-frame clones appear in the TCRdb table, and some are missing; sequencing was by immunoSEQ multiplex PCR. Of about 770,000 clones listed, 72% are singletons. The sequenced sample consisted of memory CD4+ T cells sorted from blood. The receptors stem from a woman between 25 and 40 years old in good health. The CDR3 runs from the conserved cysteine through the conserved F or W. A D gene is named only where the DNA matches it firmly. Clone size is given for some rows only: seen once, a few or many times, or a class if the clone is expanded.

clone_size,d_call,v_call,j_call,cdr3_length,cdr3_nt,cdr3_aa
-,-,TRBV7-8,TRBJ1-1,14,TGTGCCAGCACCCCGCGGGCCAGGGTGGCTGAAGCTTTCTTT,CASTPRARVAEAFF
-,-,TRBV5-1,TRBJ2-1,13,TGCGCCAGCAGCCCGGACCATTACAATGAGCAGTTCTTC,CASSPDHYNEQFF
-,TRBD1,TRBV11-3,TRBJ1-1,12,TGTGCCAGCAGCACGTGGGACAGAAGAGCTTTCTTT,CASSTWDRRAFF
-,TRBD1,TRBV29-1,TRBJ2-7,13,TGCAGCGTTAGACAGGGTAGGGACTACGAGCAGTACTTC,CSVRQGRDYEQYF
-,-,TRBV15,TRBJ1-4,12,TGTGCCACCAGCAGACGACAGGAAAAACTGTTTTTT,CATSRRQEKLFF
-,TRBD2,TRBV7-2,TRBJ2-1,15,TGTGCCAGCAGCTTAATAGCGGGAGGGTGGAATGAGCAGTTCTTC,CASSLIAGGWNEQFF
-,-,TRBV30,TRBJ1-1,11,TGTGCCTGGAGTGCAGGGCGGCCGGCTTTCTTT,CAWSAGRPAFF
-,-,TRBV4-1,TRBJ2-7,15,TGCGCCAGCAGCCAAGAAAGGCGCCAATTCTACGAGCAGTACTTC,CASSQERRQFYEQYF
-,-,TRBV6-5,TRBJ2-5,13,TGTGCCATCAGTGATGGGGTCCAAGAGACCCAGTACTTC,CAISDGVQETQYF
-,TRBD2,TRBV7-2,TRBJ2-1,14,TGTGCCAGCAGAGGGACTAGCGGGCCCGATGAGCAGTTCTTC,CASRGTSGPDEQFF
-,TRBD2,TRBV4-1,TRBJ2-1,16,TGCGCCAGCAGCCAATACGGGACTAGCGGATACAATGAGCAGTTCTTC,CASSQYGTSGYNEQFF
-,-,TRBV20-1,TRBJ1-2,11,TGCAGTGCTAGAGCAAACTATGGCTACACCTTC,CSARANYGYTF
-,-,TRBV10-2,TRBJ2-2,15,TGCGCCAGCATGAGGGGGTCCTCGAACACCGGGGAGCTGTTTTTT,CASMRGSSNTGELFF
-,-,TRBV6-1,TRBJ2-2,15,TGTGCCAGCAGTGAAGCGGCTGACAGCTCGGGGGAGCTGTTTTTT,CASSEAADSSGELFF
once,-,TRBV28,TRBJ2-2,14,TGTGCCAGCAGCCCCCGACGCGGTACCGGGGAGCTGTTTTTT,CASSPRRGTGELFF
few,-,TRBV11-2,TRBJ1-2,14,TGTGCCAGCAGCTTGGGTGGGTCGGCGGAAGGCTACACCTTC,CASSLGGSAEGYTF
-,-,TRBV5-4,TRBJ1-2,14,TGTGCCAGCAGCTCTATGGGACATCACTATGGCTACACCTTC,CASSSMGHHYGYTF
few,-,TRBV5-1,TRBJ2-1,11,TGCGCCAGCAGCCTCTACAATGAGCAGTTCTTC,CASSLYNEQFF
once,TRBD2,TRBV7-9,TRBJ2-1,17,TGTGCCAGCAGTAAACCCGGGACTAGCGGGAGAGTTGGTGAGCAGTTCTTC,CASSKPGTSGRVGEQFF
once,-,TRBV20-1,TRBJ2-3,10,TGCAGTGCCCGGACAGTTACGCAGTATTTT,CSARTVTQYF
-,TRBD2,TRBV4-1,TRBJ2-3,17,TGCGCCAGCAGCCAAGTGATGGCGGGAGAAGGACCAGATACGCAGTATTTT,CASSQVMAGEGPDTQYF
-,-,TRBV27,TRBJ2-3,15,TGTGCCAGCAGTTGGGGAGCCGGCCGTACAGATACGCAGTATTTT,CASSWGAGRTDTQYF
-,TRBD2,TRBV7-2,TRBJ2-1,18,TGTGCCAGCAGCTTAGCGCTGGCTAGCGGGAGGCTCTACAATGAGCAGTTCTTC,CASSLALASGRLYNEQFF
-,-,TRBV2,TRBJ2-7,16,TGTGCCAGCAGTGACGGGGCAGGGGCGGCGGGTTACGAGCAGTACTTC,CASSDGAGAAGYEQYF
-,TRBD1,TRBV7-3,TRBJ2-7,14,TGTGCCAGCAGTCCACAGGGGGCGGACTACGAGCAGTACTTC,CASSPQGADYEQYF
-,-,TRBV2,TRBJ2-2,15,TGTGCCAGCAGTGGGGTCCTGGGGGACACCGGGGAGCTGTTTTTT,CASSGVLGDTGELFF
once,TRBD2,TRBV27,TRBJ2-1,16,TGTGCCAGCAGTTTAAGACTAGCGGGGACCTACAATGAGCAGTTCTTC,CASSLRLAGTYNEQFF
-,-,TRBV7-2,TRBJ1-1,13,TGTGCCAGCAGCCCATTCAGAAGTACTGAAGCTTTCTTT,CASSPFRSTEAFF
-,-,TRBV19,TRBJ2-3,14,TGTGCCAGTAGTGTATCGACTAGTCAGAAAACGCAGTATTTT,CASSVSTSQKTQYF
few,-,TRBV28,TRBJ1-5,15,TGTGCCACGCTTAAGTGGGGGATCGGCAATCAGCCCCAGCATTTT,CATLKWGIGNQPQHF
-,TRBD1,TRBV12-5,TRBJ1-5,15,TGTGCTAGTGGTTTGCCCCGACAGGGAAATCAGCCCCAGCATTTT,CASGLPRQGNQPQHF
-,TRBD1,TRBV5-4,TRBJ1-1,14,TGTGCCAGCAGCCATACAGGGGGGGTGACTGAAGCTTTCTTT,CASSHTGGVTEAFF
many,TRBD2,TRBV4-1,TRBJ2-7,18,TGCGCCAGCAGCCGGGGACTAGCGAAAAGGTCCTCTTCCTACGAGCAGTACTTC,CASSRGLAKRSSSYEQYF
-,-,TRBV5-1,TRBJ1-4,16,TGCGCCAGCAGCTTGTCGGGGGGCCCGACTAATGAAAAACTGTTTTTT,CASSLSGGPTNEKLFF
once,TRBD2,TRBV13,TRBJ2-7,18,TGTGCCAGCAGCTTAGAGGGACTAGCGGGAGGCCTCTCCTACGAGCAGTACTTC,CASSLEGLAGGLSYEQYF
many,-,TRBV28,TRBJ2-7,18,TGTGCCAGCAGCCCCATAACGTATACCGGGACGATAGACTACGAGCAGTACTTC,CASSPITYTGTIDYEQYF
-,TRBD1,TRBV7-7,TRBJ1-5,15,TGCGCCAGCAGCCGCGGGACAGTTAGCAATCAGCCCCAGCATTTT,CASSRGTVSNQPQHF
-,-,TRBV7-9,TRBJ1-3,13,TGTGCCAGCAGCTTCCCACAGGGAAACACCATATATTTT,CASSFPQGNTIYF
-,-,TRBV19,TRBJ2-1,16,TGTGCCAGTAGCCTTGAAACAGGGACGGTATACAATGAGCAGTTCTTC,CASSLETGTVYNEQFF
many,TRBD2,TRBV9,TRBJ2-2,17,TGTGCCAGCAGCGACCGGACTAGCGGGAGCCGGGCCGGGGAGCTGTTTTTT,CASSDRTSGSRAGELFF
-,TRBD2,TRBV5-1,TRBJ2-1,16,TGCGCCAGCAGCCCGGGACTAGCGGGATCCGTAAATGAGCAGTTCTTC,CASSPGLAGSVNEQFF
-,TRBD1,TRBV25-1,TRBJ1-4,12,TGTGCCAGTACAGGGGACGGTGAAAAACTGTTTTTT,CASTGDGEKLFF
few,TRBD1,TRBV5-5,TRBJ2-7,14,TGTGCCAGCAGCAGGGGGACAGGGGTGTGGGAGCAGTACTTC,CASSRGTGVWEQYF